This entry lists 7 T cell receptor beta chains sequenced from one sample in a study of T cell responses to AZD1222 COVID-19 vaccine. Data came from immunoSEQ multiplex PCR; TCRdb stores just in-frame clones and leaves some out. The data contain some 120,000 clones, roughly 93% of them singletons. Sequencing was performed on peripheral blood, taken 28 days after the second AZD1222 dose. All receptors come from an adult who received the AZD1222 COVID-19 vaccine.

The CDR3 loop is CASSSPTETPGNTIYF. For the CDR3, the DNA is TGTGCCAGCAGCTCCCCTACAGAGACCCCTGGAAACACCATATATTTT. This chain joins TRBV7-9 and TRBJ1-3; the D is unclear. Deletions cut 4 bases from V and 2 bases from J, with 15 bases between. The V gene's germline CDR1 is SEHNR and CDR2 FQNEAQ (reference sequence). The CDR3 runs 16 residues. Based on the CDR3 plus reference TRBV7-9 and TRBJ1-3, the full variable domain is DTGVSQNPRHKITKRGQNVTFRCDPISEHNRLYWYRQTLGQGPEFLTYFQNEAQLEKSRLLSDRFSAERPKGSFSTLEIQRTEQGDSAMYLCASSSPTETPGNTIYFGEGSWLTVV.

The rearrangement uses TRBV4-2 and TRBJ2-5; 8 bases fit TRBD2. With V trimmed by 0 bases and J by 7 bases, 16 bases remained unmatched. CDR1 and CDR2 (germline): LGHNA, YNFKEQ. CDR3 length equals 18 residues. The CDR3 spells CASSQDRSVAGFGGTQYF. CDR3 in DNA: TGTGCCAGCAGCCAAGATCGGTCGGTAGCGGGGTTTGGTGGGACCCAGTACTTC.

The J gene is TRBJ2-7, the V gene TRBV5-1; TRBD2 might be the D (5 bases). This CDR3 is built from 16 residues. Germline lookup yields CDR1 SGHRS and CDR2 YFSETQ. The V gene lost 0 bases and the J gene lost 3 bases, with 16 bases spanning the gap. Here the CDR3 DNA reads TGCGCCAGCAGCTTGGGGGCCCGGAGGATCCACTACGAGCAGTACTTC. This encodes CASSLGARRIHYEQYF.

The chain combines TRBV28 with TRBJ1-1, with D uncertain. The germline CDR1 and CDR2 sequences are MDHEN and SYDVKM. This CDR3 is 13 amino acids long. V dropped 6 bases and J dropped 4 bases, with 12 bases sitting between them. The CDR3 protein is CASRRFPGTEAFF. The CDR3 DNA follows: TGTGCCAGCAGGAGGTTCCCGGGCACTGAAGCTTTCTTT.

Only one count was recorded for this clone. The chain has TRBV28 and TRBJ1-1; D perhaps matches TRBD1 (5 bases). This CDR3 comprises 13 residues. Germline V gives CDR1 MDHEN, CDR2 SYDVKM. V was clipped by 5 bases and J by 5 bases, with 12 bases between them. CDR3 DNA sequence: TGTGCCAGCAGTAGGGGACCGGGAACTGAAGCTTTCTTT. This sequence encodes CASSRGPGTEAFF.

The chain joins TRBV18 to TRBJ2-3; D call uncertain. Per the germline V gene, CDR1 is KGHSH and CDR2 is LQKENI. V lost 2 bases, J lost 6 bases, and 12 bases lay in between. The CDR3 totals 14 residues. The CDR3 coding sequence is TGTGCCAGCTCACCAACCTACCCGGTGGATACGCAGTATTTT. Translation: CASSPTYPVDTQYF.

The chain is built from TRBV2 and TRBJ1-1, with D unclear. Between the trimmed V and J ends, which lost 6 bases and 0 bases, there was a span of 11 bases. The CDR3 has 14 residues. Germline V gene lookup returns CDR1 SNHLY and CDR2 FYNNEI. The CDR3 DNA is TGTGCCAGCAGGCCCCCAAGGATGAACACTGAAGCTTTCTTT. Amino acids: CASRPPRMNTEAFF.